Listed here are 3 T cell receptor beta chains from one sample, sequenced in a study of T-cell memory formation after mild COVID-19. TCRdb re-analysed the 5' RACE reads in MiXCR, keeping a single row per CDR3 protein. The sample includes a few hundred thousand distinct CDR3 sequences, around a quarter seen only once; the top ten take around 13%. The source material was PBMCs or a T cell subset sorted from them (not recorded which). All receptors come from an adult woman who had mild COVID-19 (a few samples of this study predate the infection). Cell type and time point are not known.

This clonotype was counted a few times. The chain has TRBV5-1 and TRBJ2-3; unclear D gene. Trimming left V 3 bases short and J 0 bases short, with 11 bases between. The CDR3 covers 15 residues. CDR1 and CDR2 (germline): SGHRS, YFSETQ. The CDR3 DNA follows: TGCGCCAGCAGCTCGACCAGCCGTAGCACAGATACGCAGTATTTT. This translates into CASSSTSRSTDTQYF.

This clonotype occurred a few times. V gene TRBV29-1 combines with J gene TRBJ2-4; TRBD2 agrees at 9 bases. CDR3 length: 16 amino acids. With 4 bases clipped from V and 0 bases from J, the junction kept 7 bases outside the gene matches. CDR1 is SQVTM and CDR2 is ANQGSEA in the germline V gene. The CDR3 coding sequence is TGCAGCGTTGCCAGCGGGAGGCCCCTAGCCAAAAACATTCAGTACTTC. Translation: CSVASGRPLAKNIQYF.

The V call is TRBV12-3 or TRBV12-4, the J call TRBJ2-3, with D possibly matching TRBD2 (6 bases). The CDR3 totals 14 residues. Trimming pared 5 bases from V and 6 bases from J, leaving 15 bases between. CDR3 nucleotides: TGTGCCAGCAGTCCCGGGACTCCCCCCGATACGCAGTATTTT. It specifies CASSPGTPPDTQYF.